What follows is one T cell receptor (beta chain) and its context. Its antigen is still unknown. The data were taken from a study of Ad26.COV2.S vaccination and SARS-CoV-2 variants. Study results and caveats: Similar non-spike TCR breadth was observed in recipients of vaccine and of placebo.

Specified treatment: some 20 received Ad26.COV2.S at low or high dose, single or two shots; about 5 received placebo; per-sample allocation not given. After the first vaccine or placebo injection, samples were drawn on day 63. There are 13 residues in the CDR3. V dropped 6 bases and J dropped 7; count of bases not matched to a gene: 8. Germline CDR1 MNHEY, CDR2 SMNVEV (reference sequence). This table comes from immunoSEQ multiplex PCR, and its TCRdb copy is limited to in-frame clones, with some not included. The data hold roughly 240,000 clones, with approximately 87% observed a single time. The starting material was peripheral blood, obtained in a trial of Ad26.COV2.S vaccine versus placebo. This clonotype was obtained from a person aged 18 to 59 who received the Ad26.COV2.S COVID-19 vaccine or a placebo. This chain links TRBV27 with TRBJ1-1, with 7 bases aligning to TRBD1. The CDR3 sequence: CASSSGQHFEAFF. CDR3 coding DNA: TGTGCCAGCAGCTCGGGACAGCACTTTGAAGCTTTCTTT.